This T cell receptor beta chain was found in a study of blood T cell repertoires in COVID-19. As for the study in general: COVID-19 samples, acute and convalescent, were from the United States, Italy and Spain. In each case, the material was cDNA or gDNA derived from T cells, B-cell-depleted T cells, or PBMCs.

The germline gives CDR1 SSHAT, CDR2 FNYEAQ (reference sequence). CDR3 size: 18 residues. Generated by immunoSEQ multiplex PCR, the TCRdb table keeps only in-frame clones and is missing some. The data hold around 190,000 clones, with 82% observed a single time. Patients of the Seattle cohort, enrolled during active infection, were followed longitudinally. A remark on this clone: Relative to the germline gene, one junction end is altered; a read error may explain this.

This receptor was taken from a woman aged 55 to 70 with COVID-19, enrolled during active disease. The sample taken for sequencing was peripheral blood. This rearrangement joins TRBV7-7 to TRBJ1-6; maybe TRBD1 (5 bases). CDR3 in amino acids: CASSFSRWGRDYNSPLHF. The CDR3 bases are TGTGCTAGCAGCTTCTCCAGGTGGGGCAGGGACTATAATTCACCCCTCCACTTT.